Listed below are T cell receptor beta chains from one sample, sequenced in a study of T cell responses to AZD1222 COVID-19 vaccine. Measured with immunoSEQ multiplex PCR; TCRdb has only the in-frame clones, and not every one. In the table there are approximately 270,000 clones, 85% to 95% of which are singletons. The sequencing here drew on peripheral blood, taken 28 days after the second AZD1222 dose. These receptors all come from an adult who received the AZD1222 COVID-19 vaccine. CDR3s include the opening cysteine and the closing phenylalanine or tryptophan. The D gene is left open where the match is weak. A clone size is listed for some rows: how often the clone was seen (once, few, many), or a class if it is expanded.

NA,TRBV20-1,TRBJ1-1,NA,CSAPGSGEAFF,TGCAGTGCCCCCGGTTCAGGTGAAGCTTTCTTT
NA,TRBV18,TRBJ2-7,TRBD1,CASSPRQGQGADEQYF,TGTGCCAGCTCGCCTCGCCAGGGACAGGGGGCGGACGAGCAGTACTTC
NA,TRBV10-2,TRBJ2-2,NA,CASSVQAATNTGELFF,TGCGCCAGCAGTGTACAAGCGGCGACGAACACCGGGGAGCTGTTTTTT
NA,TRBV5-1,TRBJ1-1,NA,CASSLDGRQNTEAFF,TGCGCCAGCAGCTTGGATGGTCGACAGAACACTGAAGCTTTCTTT
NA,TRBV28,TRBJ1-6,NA,CASSVDGGLSSPLHF,TGTGCCAGCAGTGTCGACGGGGGATTGTCTTCACCCCTCCACTTT
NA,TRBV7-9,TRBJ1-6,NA,CASTARGIGSSPLHF,TGTGCCAGCACCGCACGGGGTATTGGTTCATCACCCCTCCACTTT
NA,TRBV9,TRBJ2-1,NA,CASSVGGMAYNEQFF,TGTGCCAGCAGCGTAGGGGGGATGGCCTACAATGAGCAGTTCTTC
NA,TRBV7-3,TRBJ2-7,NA,CASSSPGREQYF,TGTGCCAGCAGCTCCCCGGGACGCGAGCAGTACTTC
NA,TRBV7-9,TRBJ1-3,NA,CAWRPNSGNTIYF,TGTGCCTGGAGGCCGAACTCTGGAAACACCATATATTTT
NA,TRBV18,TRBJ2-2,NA,CASSQESGKPKYTGELFF,TGTGCCAGCTCACAAGAGTCAGGGAAGCCTAAGTATACCGGGGAGCTGTTTTTT
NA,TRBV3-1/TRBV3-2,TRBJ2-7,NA,CASSQAWRTSYEQYF,TGTGCCAGCAGCCAAGCGTGGCGGACCTCCTACGAGCAGTACTTC
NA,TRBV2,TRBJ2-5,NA,CASSLRHQETQYF,TGTGCCAGCAGCTTAAGGCACCAAGAGACCCAGTACTTC
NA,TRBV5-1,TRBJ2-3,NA,CASSLEEGSTDTQYF,TGCGCCAGCAGCTTGGAGGAGGGGAGCACAGATACGCAGTATTTT
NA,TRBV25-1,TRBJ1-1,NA,CASIAPGGPGTEAFF,TGTGCCAGCATTGCCCCGGGGGGCCCAGGGACTGAAGCTTTCTTT
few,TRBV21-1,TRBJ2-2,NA,CASSKLAEGTGELFF,TGTGCCAGCAGCAAATTGGCCGAAGGGACCGGGGAGCTGTTTTTT
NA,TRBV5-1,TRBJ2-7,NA,CASRRAISPQF,TGCGCCAGCCGACGGGCCATTTCACCCCAATTC
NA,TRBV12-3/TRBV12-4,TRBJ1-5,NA,CASSYNQPQHF,TGTGCCAGCAGCTACAATCAGCCCCAGCATTTT
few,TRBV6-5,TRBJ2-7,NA,CASSPSAGTSGEQYF,TGTGCCAGCAGTCCTTCCGCCGGGACTTCGGGGGAGCAGTACTTC
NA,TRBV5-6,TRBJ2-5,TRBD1,CASRYDRGQTQYF,TGTGCCAGCAGATACGACAGGGGTCAGACCCAGTACTTC
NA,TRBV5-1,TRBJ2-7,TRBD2,CASRWTSGNYEQYF,TGCGCCAGCAGGTGGACTAGCGGGAACTACGAGCAGTACTTC
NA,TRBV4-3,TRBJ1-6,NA,CASSPLEGNSPLHF,TGCGCCAGCAGCCCCTTGGAAGGGAATTCACCCCTCCACTTT
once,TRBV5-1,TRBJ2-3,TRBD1,CASSQGQETDTQYF,TGCGCCAGCAGCCAGGGACAGGAGACAGATACGCAGTATTTT
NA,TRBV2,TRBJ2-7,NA,CASTGSSYEQYF,TGTGCCAGCACGGGGAGCTCCTACGAGCAGTACTTC
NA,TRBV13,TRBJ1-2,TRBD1,CASSSTGDYGYTF,TGTGCCAGCAGCTCGACAGGGGACTATGGCTACACCTTC
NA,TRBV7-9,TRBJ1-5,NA,CASSLAGGKGNQPQHF,TGTGCCAGCAGCTTAGCGGGGGGTAAGGGCAATCAGCCCCAGCATTTT
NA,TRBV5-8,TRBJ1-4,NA,CASSLVPGAGNEKLFF,TGTGCCAGCAGCTTGGTTCCGGGGGCGGGAAATGAAAAACTGTTTTTT
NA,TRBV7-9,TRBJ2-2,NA,CASSPQLGGELFF,TGTGCCAGCAGCCCCCAGCTGGGCGGGGAGCTGTTTTTT
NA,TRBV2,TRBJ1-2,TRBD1,CASRGTGVYGYTF,TGTGCCAGCAGAGGGACAGGGGTCTATGGCTACACCTTC